One and the same sample provided the 20 T cell receptor beta chains below, sequenced in a study of cytomegalovirus exposure and HLA in healthy donors. The study ran its PCR with 60 Vbeta and 13 Jbeta primers. Here immunoSEQ multiplex PCR was the method, and the copy in TCRdb shows in-frame clones only, minus some. The sample lists 200,000 or so clones; about 83% were seen once. Sequencing was carried out using PBMCs. All receptors come from a girl between 5 and 17 years old in good health and CMV-seronegative.

The rearrangement links TRBV10-3 to TRBJ1-5, with D tentatively TRBD1 (5 bases). Germline-derived CDR1 and CDR2 are ENHRY and SYGVKD. This CDR3 spans 16 amino acids. V lost 4 bases, J lost 4 bases, and 17 bases lay in between. CDR3 loop: CAISGNGDSSNQPQHF. The CDR3 nucleotides are TGTGCCATCAGTGGAAACGGCGACAGCTCAAATCAGCCCCAGCATTTT.

The chain recombines TRBV28 with TRBJ1-5, with 9 nucleotides matching TRBD1. Trimming removed 1 base from V and 7 bases from J; junction bases left unmatched: 5. Germline CDR1 reads MDHEN; CDR2 reads SYDVKM. The CDR3 runs to 15 residues. In DNA, the CDR3 is TGTGCCAGCAGTTTATTCACAGGGGGCGGGCAGCCCCAGCATTTT. It translates to CASSLFTGGGQPQHF.

The chain has TRBV5-1 and TRBJ2-1; 7 bases are a match to TRBD2. The length of the CDR3 is 15 residues. Germline V gene sequence: CDR1 SGHRS, CDR2 YFSETQ. Trimming took 1 base from V and 6 from J; bases not matched to a gene: 7. The CDR3: CASSLMGGEGNEQFF. Here the CDR3 DNA reads TGCGCCAGCAGCTTGATGGGGGGGGAGGGCAATGAGCAGTTCTTC.

This sequence joins TRBV11-3 and TRBJ1-1; no definite D call. Germline V gives CDR1 SGHNT, CDR2 YENEEA. Trimming took 5 bases from V and 6 from J, leaving 10 bases between them. The CDR3 is 12 residues long. CDR3 region: CASSRDTSEAFF. In DNA, the CDR3 is TGTGCCAGCAGCCGCGACACTTCTGAAGCTTTCTTT.

The chain combines TRBV19 with TRBJ1-1; 8 bases match TRBD1. V gave up 6 bases and J gave up 1 base; unmatched junction bases: 13. The CDR3 contains 17 residues. The germline CDR1 and CDR2 sequences are LNHDA and SQIVND (reference sequence). The CDR3 nucleotides are TGTGCCAGTAGGGGACAGGTCCCCTCGTCTTCGAACACTGAAGCTTTCTTT. Residues: CASRGQVPSSSNTEAFF.

The chain joins TRBV6-4 to TRBJ2-7; tentative D call: TRBD1 (5 bases). CDR3 length equals 14 residues. The germline V gene encodes CDR1 MRHNA and CDR2 SNTAGT. V lost 4 bases and J 0 bases, leaving 10 bases between the germline ends. The CDR3 DNA is TGTGCCAGCAGTGCCGACAGTAGCTCCTACGAGCAGTACTTC. Translation: CASSADSSSYEQYF.

V gene TRBV7-9 combines with J gene TRBJ1-2, with 9 bases lining up with TRBD1. With 2 bases clipped from V and 1 base from J, the junction kept 8 bases outside the gene matches. Germline lookup yields CDR1 SEHNR and CDR2 FQNEAQ (reference sequence). The length of the CDR3 is 17 residues. The CDR3 bases are TGTGCCAGCAGCTTATCGGGACAGGGTTGGGATAACTATGGCTACACCTTC. This codes for CASSLSGQGWDNYGYTF.

The chain joins TRBV7-2 to TRBJ2-5, with D hard to call. Germline CDR1 is SGHTA and CDR2 is FQGNSA. The CDR3 contains 12 residues. The V end was cut by 5 bases, the J end by 4 bases, with 8 bases between. The CDR3 protein is CASSTTRETQYF. The CDR3, as DNA: TGTGCCAGCAGCACTACCCGAGAGACCCAGTACTTC.

In DNA, the CDR3 is TGTGCCAGCTCGCAACGGACCACCTCCCCTACAGGGGGCTCTGGAAACACCATATATTTT. As protein: CASSQRTTSPTGGSGNTIYF. V usage is TRBV18 and J usage is TRBJ1-3; 8 bases fit TRBD1. Germline loops: CDR1 KGHSH, CDR2 LQKENI. This CDR3 spans 20 amino acids. Germline trimming cut 6 bases from V and 0 bases from J; bases unmatched to any gene: 19.

For the CDR3, the DNA is TGTGCCAGCAGCCGTACAGGGGCAGGCGAAAAACTGTTTTTT. Its translation is CASSRTGAGEKLFF. This chain connects TRBV14 to TRBJ1-4, with 7 bases identical to TRBD1. The CDR3 covers 14 residues. Per germline, CDR1 SGHDN and CDR2 FVKESK. V shed 4 bases, J shed 8 bases, and the junction held 7 bases outside the gene matches. Based on the CDR3 plus reference TRBV14 and TRBJ1-4, the full variable domain is EAGVTQFPSHSVIEKGQTVTLRCDPISGHDNLYWYRRVMGKEIKFLLHFVKESKQDESGMPNNRFLAERTGGTYSTLKVQPAELEDSGVYFCASSRTGAGEKLFFGSGTQLSVL.

CDR3 loop: CASSVNGELFF. The CDR3 DNA reads TGTGCCAGCAGCGTTAACGGGGAGCTGTTTTTT. The gene calls are TRBV7-9 and TRBJ2-2; no clear D. The germline gives CDR1 SEHNR, CDR2 FQNEAQ (reference sequence). The CDR3 extends over 11 amino acids. V was clipped by 5 bases and J by 7 bases, with 5 bases between them.

CDR3 sequence: CATGPNKGDSSGNTIYF. CDR3 coding DNA: TGCGCCACCGGGCCTAATAAAGGCGACAGCTCTGGAAACACCATATATTTT. The chain links TRBV5-1 to TRBJ1-3; tentative D call: TRBD1 (5 bases). The CDR3 spans 17 residues. Germline CDR1 SGHRS, CDR2 YFSETQ. V gave up 9 bases and J gave up 0 bases, with 22 bases separating them.

V is TRBV5-5 and J is TRBJ1-1; 7 nucleotides agree with TRBD1. Germline trimming cut 0 bases from V and 4 bases from J; bases unmatched to any gene: 9. Germline V gives CDR1 SGHKS, CDR2 YYEKEE (reference sequence). The CDR3 loop spans 16 amino acids. The CDR3 nucleotides are TGTGCCAGCAGCTTGGAACCCTCAGGGGGGACCACTGAAGCTTTCTTT. Its protein is CASSLEPSGGTTEAFF.

This clone has just one count. The chain combines TRBV5-4 with TRBJ1-1, with D unclear. This CDR3 comprises 12 residues. V shed 4 bases and J shed 8 bases, with 12 bases lying between them. Germline V gene sequence: CDR1 SGHNT, CDR2 YYREEE (reference sequence). This CDR3 reads CASSQVGVEAFF. As DNA, the CDR3 is TGTGCCAGCAGCCAGGTCGGGGTCGAAGCTTTCTTT. Drawing the rest from reference TRBV5-4 and TRBJ1-1, the complete variable domain is ETGVTQSPTHLIKTRGQQVTLRCSSQSGHNTVSWYQQALGQGPQFIFQYYREEENGRGNFPPRFSGLQFPNYSSELNVNALELDDSALYLCASSQVGVEAFFGQGTRLTVV.

V usage is TRBV4-1 and J usage is TRBJ1-2; D perhaps matches TRBD1 (6 bases). The CDR3 covers 12 residues. From germline, CDR1 is MGHRA and CDR2 YSYEKL. V was shortened by 6 bases and J by 7 bases, with 12 bases between the two germline ends. The chain's CDR3 is CASSKGGSGYTF. CDR3 sequence (DNA): TGCGCCAGCAGTAAAGGGGGTAGTGGCTACACCTTC.

V gene TRBV5-1 combines with J gene TRBJ2-3; 9 bases fit TRBD1. The CDR3 spans 17 residues. Losses at the gene ends were 3 bases for V and 0 bases for J; bases not matched to a gene: 8. Germline V gene lookup returns CDR1 SGHRS and CDR2 YFSETQ. The CDR3 loop reads CASSSRTGERSTDTQYF. CDR3 nucleotide sequence: TGCGCCAGCAGCTCGAGGACAGGGGAACGGAGCACAGATACGCAGTATTTT.

The table lists this clone with a count of one. The chain is built from TRBV30 and TRBJ2-2, with D possibly matching TRBD1 (6 bases). The germline V gene encodes CDR1 GTSNPN and CDR2 SVGIG (reference sequence). The CDR3 loop spans 12 amino acids. V lost 3 bases to trimming and J lost 6 bases, with 8 bases between them. CDR3 region: CAWRQGAGELFF. The CDR3 nucleotides are TGTGCCTGGAGACAGGGAGCCGGGGAGCTGTTTTTT.

The V and J genes are TRBV5-6 and TRBJ1-2; 7 bases line up with TRBD1. The trim removed 4 bases at V and 8 bases at J, leaving 8 bases unmatched. The CDR3 totals 13 residues. CDR1 and CDR2 from the germline V gene are SGHDT and YYEEEE. Written as DNA, the CDR3 is TGTGCCAGCAGCCGAGGAGGGGGCGAGGGCTACACCTTC. It is translated as CASSRGGGEGYTF.

This clone was recorded a few times. The J gene is TRBJ1-4, the V gene TRBV6-4, with 7 positions matching TRBD1. CDR1 MRHNA and CDR2 SNTAGT come from the germline V gene. V was clipped by 8 bases and J by 6 bases; unmatched bases: 3. This CDR3 is built from 12 residues. CDR3 sequence: CASRGTDEKLFF. In DNA form, the CDR3 reads TGTGCCAGCCGAGGGACAGATGAAAAACTGTTTTTT.

This clone has only one observation. This chain connects TRBV5-8 to TRBJ2-7, with 9 bases fitting TRBD1. CDR1 is SGHTS, CDR2 YDEGEE, per germline. The CDR3 is 16 residues long. V was pared by 4 bases and J by 3 bases, with 11 bases of the junction left unmatched. The CDR3 DNA reads as TGTGCCAGCAGCCAGATCCGGGACAGGGCTTACTACGAGCAGTACTTC. Protein product: CASSQIRDRAYYEQYF.